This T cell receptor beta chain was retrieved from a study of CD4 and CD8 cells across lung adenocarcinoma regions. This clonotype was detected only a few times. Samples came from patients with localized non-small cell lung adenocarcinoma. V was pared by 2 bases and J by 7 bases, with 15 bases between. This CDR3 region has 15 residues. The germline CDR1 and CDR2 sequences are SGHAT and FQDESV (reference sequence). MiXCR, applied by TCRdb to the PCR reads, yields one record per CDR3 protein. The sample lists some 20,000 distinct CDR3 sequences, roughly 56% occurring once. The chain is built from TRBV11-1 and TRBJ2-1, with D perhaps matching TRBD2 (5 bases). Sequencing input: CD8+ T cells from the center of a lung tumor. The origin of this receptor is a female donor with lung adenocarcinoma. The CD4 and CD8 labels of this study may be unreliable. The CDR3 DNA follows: TGTGCCAGCAGCTTAACAATGTGGGAGAGGAATGAGCAGTTCTTC. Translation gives CASSLTMWERNEQFF. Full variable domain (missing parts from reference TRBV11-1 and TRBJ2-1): EAEVAQSPRYKITEKSQAVAFWCDPISGHATLYWYRQILGQGPELLVQFQDESVVDDSQLPKDRFSAERLKGVDSTLKIQPAELGDSAMYLCASSLTMWERNEQFFGPGTRLTVL.